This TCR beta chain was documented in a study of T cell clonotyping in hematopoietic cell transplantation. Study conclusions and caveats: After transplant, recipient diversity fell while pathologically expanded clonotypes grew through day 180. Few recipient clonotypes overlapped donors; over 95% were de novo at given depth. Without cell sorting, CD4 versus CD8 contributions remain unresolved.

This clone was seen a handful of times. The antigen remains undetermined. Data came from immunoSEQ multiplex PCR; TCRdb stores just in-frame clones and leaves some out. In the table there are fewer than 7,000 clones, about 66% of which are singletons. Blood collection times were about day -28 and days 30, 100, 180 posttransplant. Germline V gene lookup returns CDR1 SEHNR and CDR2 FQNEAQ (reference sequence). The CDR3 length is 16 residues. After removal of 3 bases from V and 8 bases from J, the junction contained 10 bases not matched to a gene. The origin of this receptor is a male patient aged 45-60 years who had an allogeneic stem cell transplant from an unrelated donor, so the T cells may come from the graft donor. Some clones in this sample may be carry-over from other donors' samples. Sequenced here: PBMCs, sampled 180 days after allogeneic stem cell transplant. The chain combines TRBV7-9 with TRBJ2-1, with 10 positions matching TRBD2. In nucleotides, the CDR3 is TGTGCCAGCAGCTTCCGGACTAGCGGCCCCTCGGATGAGCAGTTCTTC. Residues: CASSFRTSGPSDEQFF.